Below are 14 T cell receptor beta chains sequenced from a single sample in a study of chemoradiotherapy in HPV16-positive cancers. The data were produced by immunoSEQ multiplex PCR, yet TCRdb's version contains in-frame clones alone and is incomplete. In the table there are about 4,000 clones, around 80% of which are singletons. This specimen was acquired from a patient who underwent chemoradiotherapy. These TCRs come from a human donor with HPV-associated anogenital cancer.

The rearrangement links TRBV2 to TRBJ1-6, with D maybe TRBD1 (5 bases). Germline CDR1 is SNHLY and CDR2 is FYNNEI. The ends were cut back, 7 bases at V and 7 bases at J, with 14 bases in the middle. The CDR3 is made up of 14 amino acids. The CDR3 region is CASITGGGNSPLHF. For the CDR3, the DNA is TGTGCCAGCATTACCGGGGGAGGAAATTCACCCCTCCACTTT.

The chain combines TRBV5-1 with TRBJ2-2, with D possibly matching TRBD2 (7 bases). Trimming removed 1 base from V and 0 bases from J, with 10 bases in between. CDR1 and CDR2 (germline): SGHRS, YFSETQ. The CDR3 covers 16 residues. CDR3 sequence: CASSLWGGSNTGELFF. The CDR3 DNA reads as TGCGCCAGCAGCTTGTGGGGGGGCTCGAACACCGGGGAGCTGTTTTTT.

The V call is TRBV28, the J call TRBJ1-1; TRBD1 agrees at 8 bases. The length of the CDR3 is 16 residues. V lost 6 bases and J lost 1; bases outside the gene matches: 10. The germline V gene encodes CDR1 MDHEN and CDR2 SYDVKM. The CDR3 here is CASRERTGSQNTEAFF. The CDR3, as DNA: TGTGCCAGCAGGGAAAGGACAGGGAGTCAGAACACTGAAGCTTTCTTT. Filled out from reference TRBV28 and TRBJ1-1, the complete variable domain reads DVKVTQSSRYLVKRTGEKVFLECVQDMDHENMFWYRQDPGLGLRLIYFSYDVKMKEKGDIPEGYSVSREKKERFSLILESASTNQTSMYLCASRERTGSQNTEAFFGQGTRLTVV.

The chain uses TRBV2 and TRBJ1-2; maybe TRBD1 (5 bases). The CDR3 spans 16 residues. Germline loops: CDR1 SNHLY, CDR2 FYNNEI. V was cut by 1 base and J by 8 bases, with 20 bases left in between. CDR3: CASSEEDGLFGGGYTF. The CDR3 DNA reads TGTGCCAGCAGTGAAGAAGACGGCCTATTTGGGGGAGGCTACACCTTC. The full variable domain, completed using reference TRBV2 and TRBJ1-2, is EPEVTQTPSHQVTQMGQEVILRCVPISNHLYFYWYRQILGQKVEFLVSFYNNEISEKSEIFDDQFSVERPDGSNFTLKIRSTKLEDSAMYFCASSEEDGLFGGGYTFGSGTRLTVV.

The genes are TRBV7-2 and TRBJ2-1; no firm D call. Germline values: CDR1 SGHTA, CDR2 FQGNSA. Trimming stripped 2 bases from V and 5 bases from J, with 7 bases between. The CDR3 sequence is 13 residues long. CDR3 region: CASSLRQHNEQFF. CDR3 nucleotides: TGTGCCAGCAGCTTAAGGCAGCACAATGAGCAGTTCTTC.

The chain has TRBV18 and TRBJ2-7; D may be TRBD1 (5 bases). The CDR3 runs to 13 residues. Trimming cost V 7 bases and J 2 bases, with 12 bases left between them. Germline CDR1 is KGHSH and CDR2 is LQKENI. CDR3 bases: TGTGCCAGCTTTCAGACAGTCGCCTACGAGCAGTACTTC. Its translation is CASFQTVAYEQYF. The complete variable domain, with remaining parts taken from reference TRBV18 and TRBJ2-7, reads NAGVMQNPRHLVRRRGQEARLRCSPMKGHSHVYWYRQLPEEGLKFMVYLQKENIIDESGMPKERFSAEFPKEGPSILRIQQVVRGDSAAYFCASFQTVAYEQYFGPGTRLTVT.

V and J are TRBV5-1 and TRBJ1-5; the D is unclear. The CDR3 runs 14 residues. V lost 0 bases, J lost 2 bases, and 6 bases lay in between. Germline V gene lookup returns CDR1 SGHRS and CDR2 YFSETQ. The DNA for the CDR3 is TGCGCCAGCAGCTTGGCCGGCGGCAATCAGCCCCAGCATTTT. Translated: CASSLAGGNQPQHF.

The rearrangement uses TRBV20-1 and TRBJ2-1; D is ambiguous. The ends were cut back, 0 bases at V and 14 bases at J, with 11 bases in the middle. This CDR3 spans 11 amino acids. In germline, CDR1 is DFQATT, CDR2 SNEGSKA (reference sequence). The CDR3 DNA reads TGCAGTGCTAGAGACGAACCCCGGGAGTTCTTC. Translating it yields CSARDEPREFF.

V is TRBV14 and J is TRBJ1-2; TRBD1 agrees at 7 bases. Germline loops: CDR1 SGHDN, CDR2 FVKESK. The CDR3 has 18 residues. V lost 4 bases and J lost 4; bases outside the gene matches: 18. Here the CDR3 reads CASSPTGLPAWTGYGYTF. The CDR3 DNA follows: TGTGCCAGCAGCCCCACGGGCCTTCCCGCTTGGACAGGCTATGGCTACACCTTC.

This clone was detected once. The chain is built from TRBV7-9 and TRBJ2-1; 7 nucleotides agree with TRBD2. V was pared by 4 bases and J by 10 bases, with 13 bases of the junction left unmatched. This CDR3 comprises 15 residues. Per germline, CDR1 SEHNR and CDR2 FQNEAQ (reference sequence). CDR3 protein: CASSSLSGLSREQFF. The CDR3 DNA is TGTGCCAGCAGCTCCCTTAGCGGGCTCTCTCGGGAGCAGTTCTTC.

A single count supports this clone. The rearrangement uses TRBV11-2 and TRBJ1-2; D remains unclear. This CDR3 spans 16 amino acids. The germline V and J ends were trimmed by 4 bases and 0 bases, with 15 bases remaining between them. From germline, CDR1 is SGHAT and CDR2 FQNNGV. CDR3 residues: CASSYGPKRANYGYTF. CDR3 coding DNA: TGTGCCAGCAGCTACGGACCAAAAAGGGCTAACTATGGCTACACCTTC.

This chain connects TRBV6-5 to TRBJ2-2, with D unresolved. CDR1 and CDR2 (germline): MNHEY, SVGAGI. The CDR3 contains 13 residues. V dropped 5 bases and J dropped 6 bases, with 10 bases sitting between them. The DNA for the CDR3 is TGTGCCAGCAGTACCGTAGCCTCCGGGGAGCTGTTTTTT. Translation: CASSTVASGELFF.

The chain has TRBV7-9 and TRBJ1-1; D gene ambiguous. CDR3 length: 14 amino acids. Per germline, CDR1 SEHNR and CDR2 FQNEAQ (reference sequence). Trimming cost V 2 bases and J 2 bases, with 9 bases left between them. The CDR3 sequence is CASSLLGANTEAFF. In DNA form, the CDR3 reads TGTGCCAGCAGCTTACTCGGAGCTAACACTGAAGCTTTCTTT.

The CDR3 loop reads CASIGSGGGNTIYF. The CDR3 region has the DNA TGTGCCAGCATTGGGTCGGGAGGTGGAAACACCATATATTTT. This sequence joins TRBV6-5 and TRBJ1-3; D remains unclear. Germline V gene data show CDR1 as MNHEY and CDR2 as SVGAGI. The CDR3 sequence is 14 residues long. Trimming removed 7 bases from V and 3 bases from J, with 13 bases in between.